The rows below give T cell receptor beta chains drawn from one sample of a study of cytomegalovirus exposure and HLA in healthy donors. The protocol was immunoSEQ multiplex PCR, while the TCRdb copy is restricted to in-frame clones and leaves out a portion. Of around 77,000 clones in the sample, about 80% were seen once. Sequenced: PBMCs. Receptor source: a man aged 35 to 55 in good health and CMV-seronegative. The CDR3 runs from the conserved cysteine through the conserved F or W. D genes are given only for firm matches. Some rows have no size entry. The others give once, few or many, or a class for an expanded clone.

>NA|TRBV27|TRBJ1-3|NA
CASSSTGLSGNTIYF
TGTGCCAGCAGTTCGACAGGCCTCTCTGGAAACACCATATATTTT
>NA|TRBV10-3|TRBJ2-3|TRBD2
CAIKGASGGGDTQYF
TGTGCCATCAAGGGGGCTAGCGGGGGGGGAGATACGCAGTATTTT
>NA|TRBV11-3|TRBJ2-3|TRBD1
CASSSGQGANTDTQYF
TGTGCCAGCAGCTCCGGACAGGGGGCAAACACAGATACGCAGTATTTT
>NA|TRBV6-1|TRBJ1-3|NA
CASSAAGSGNTIYF
TGTGCCAGCAGTGCCGCAGGGTCTGGAAACACCATATATTTT
>NA|TRBV5-1|TRBJ2-2|NA
CASSLWGRLDTGELFF
TGCGCCAGCAGCTTGTGGGGGCGGTTAGACACCGGGGAGCTGTTTTTT
>NA|TRBV12-5|TRBJ2-1|TRBD2
CASGFWTSGYNEQFF
TGTGCTAGTGGTTTTTGGACTAGCGGGTACAATGAGCAGTTCTTC
>NA|TRBV5-1|TRBJ2-3|TRBD1
CASSFGTGTSTDTQYF
TGCGCCAGCAGCTTCGGGACAGGAACTAGCACAGATACGCAGTATTTT
>NA|TRBV6-1|TRBJ1-1|TRBD1
CASRGQQNTEAFF
TGTGCCAGCAGGGGACAGCAGAACACTGAAGCTTTCTTT
>NA|TRBV9|TRBJ2-1|NA
CASSMGRTKNNEQFF
TGTGCCAGCAGCATGGGGCGGACTAAGAACAATGAGCAGTTCTTC
>once|TRBV2|TRBJ2-7|NA
CASSELQTYEQYF
TGTGCCAGCAGTGAACTCCAGACCTACGAGCAGTACTTC